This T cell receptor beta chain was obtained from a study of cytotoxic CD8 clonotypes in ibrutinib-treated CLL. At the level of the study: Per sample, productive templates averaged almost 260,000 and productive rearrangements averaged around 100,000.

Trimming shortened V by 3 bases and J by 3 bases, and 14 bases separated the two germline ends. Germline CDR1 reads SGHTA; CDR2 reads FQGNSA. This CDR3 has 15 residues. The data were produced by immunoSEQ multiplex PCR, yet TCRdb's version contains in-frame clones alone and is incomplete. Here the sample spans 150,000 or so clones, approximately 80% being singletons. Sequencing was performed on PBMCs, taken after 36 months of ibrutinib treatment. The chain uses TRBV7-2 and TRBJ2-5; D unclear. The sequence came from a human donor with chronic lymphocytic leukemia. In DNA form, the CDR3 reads TGTGCCAGCAGCTTCCCTGGGCGGTGGGAAGAGACCCAGTACTTC. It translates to CASSFPGRWEETQYF.